The sequence of this TCR beta chain was determined in a study of blood T cell repertoires in COVID-19. Background on the study: The study drew acute and convalescent COVID-19 samples from the United States, Italy and Spain. PBMCs, B-cell-depleted T cells, or T cells were the source of the cDNA or gDNA that made up the material.

Patients of the Seattle cohort, enrolled during active infection, were followed longitudinally. The V and J ends lost 5 bases and 11 bases respectively, with 12 bases between them. The CDR3 spans 11 residues. CDR1 is SEHNR and CDR2 is FQNEAQ in the germline V gene (reference sequence). The sample holds a few counts of this clone. In the original workflow: Estimation of nucleated cell counts relied on the amplification of reference gene primers. Produced via immunoSEQ multiplex PCR; TCRdb's table is partial and in-frame only. For V, J and clone size, that table is used; D and trimming come from the DNA. The sample includes hundreds of thousands of clones, around nine tenths of them seen just once.

This clonotype originated in a woman in her seventies with COVID-19, enrolled during active disease. Sequenced sample: peripheral blood. This chain joins TRBV7-9 and TRBJ1-1; possible D gene TRBD1, 6 bases. The CDR3 DNA reads as TGTGCCAGCAGCCCGGGACAATTGGCTTTCTTT. This sequence encodes CASSPGQLAFF.